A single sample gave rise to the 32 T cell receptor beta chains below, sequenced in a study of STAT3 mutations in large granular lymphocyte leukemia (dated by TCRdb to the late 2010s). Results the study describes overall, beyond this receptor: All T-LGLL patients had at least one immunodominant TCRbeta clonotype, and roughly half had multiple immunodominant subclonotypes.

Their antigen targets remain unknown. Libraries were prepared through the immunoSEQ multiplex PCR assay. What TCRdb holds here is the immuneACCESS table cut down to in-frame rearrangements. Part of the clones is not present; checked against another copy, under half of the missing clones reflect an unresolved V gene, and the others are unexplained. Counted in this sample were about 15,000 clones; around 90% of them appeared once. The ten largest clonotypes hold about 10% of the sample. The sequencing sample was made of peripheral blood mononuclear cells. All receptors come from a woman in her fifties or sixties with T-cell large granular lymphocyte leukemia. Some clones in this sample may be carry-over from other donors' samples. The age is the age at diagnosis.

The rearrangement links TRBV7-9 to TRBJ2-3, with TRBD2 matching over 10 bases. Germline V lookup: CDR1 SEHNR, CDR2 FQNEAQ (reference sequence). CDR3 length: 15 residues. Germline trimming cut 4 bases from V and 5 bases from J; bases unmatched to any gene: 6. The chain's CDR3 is CASSSLAGGEDTQYF. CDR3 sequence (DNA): TGTGCCAGCAGCTCCTTAGCGGGAGGAGAAGATACGCAGTATTTT.

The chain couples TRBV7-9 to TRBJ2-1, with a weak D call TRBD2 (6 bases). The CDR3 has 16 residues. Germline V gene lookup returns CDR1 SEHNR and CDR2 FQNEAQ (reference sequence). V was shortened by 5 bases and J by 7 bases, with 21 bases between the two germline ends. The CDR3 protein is CASSLSRGGMPNEQFF. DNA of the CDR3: TGTGCCAGCAGCCTGTCCCGTGGAGGGATGCCAAATGAGCAGTTCTTC.

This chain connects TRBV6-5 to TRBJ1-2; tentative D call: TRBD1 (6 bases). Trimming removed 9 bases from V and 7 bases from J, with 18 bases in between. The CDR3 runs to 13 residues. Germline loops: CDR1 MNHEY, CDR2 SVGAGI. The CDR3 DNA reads TGTGCCAGTCGAGGAGGGGTCAGGGGTGGCTACACCTTC. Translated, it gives CASRGGVRGGYTF.

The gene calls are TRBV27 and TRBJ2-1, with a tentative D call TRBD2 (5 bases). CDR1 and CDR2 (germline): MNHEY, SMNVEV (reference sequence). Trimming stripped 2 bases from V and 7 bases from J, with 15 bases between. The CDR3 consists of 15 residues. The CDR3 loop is CASSLSWLARNEQFF. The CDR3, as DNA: TGTGCCAGCAGTTTAAGTTGGCTAGCTAGGAATGAGCAGTTCTTC.

The CDR3 sequence: CASSPGTSRHEQYF. The DNA of the CDR3 is TGCGCCAGCAGCCCGGGGACTTCAAGGCACGAGCAGTACTTC. The V call is TRBV5-1, the J call TRBJ2-7; perhaps TRBD2 as D (6 bases). The CDR3 is made up of 14 amino acids. From germline, CDR1 is SGHRS and CDR2 YFSETQ. Trimming removed 4 bases at V and 5 bases at J, with 16 bases between.

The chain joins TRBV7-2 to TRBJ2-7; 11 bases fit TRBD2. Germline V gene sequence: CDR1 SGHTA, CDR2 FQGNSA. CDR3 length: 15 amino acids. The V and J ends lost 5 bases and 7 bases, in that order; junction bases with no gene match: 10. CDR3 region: CASSLNSGRAGEQYF. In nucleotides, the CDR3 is TGTGCCAGCAGCCTTAATAGCGGGAGGGCCGGAGAGCAGTACTTC.

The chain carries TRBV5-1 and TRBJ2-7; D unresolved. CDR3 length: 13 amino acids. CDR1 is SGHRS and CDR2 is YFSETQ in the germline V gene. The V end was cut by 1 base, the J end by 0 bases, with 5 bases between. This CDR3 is CASSLLSSYEQYF. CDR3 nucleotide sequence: TGCGCCAGCAGCTTGCTCAGCTCCTACGAGCAGTACTTC.

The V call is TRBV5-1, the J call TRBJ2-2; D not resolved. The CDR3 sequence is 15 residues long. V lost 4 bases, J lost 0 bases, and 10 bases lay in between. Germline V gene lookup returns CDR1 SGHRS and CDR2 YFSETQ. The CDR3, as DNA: TGCGCCAGCAGCCCGAGAACTTCGAACACCGGGGAGCTGTTTTTT. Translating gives CASSPRTSNTGELFF.

This chain's CDR3 is CSVASGREKLFF. Written as DNA, the CDR3 is TGCAGCGTTGCCTCAGGGCGCGAAAAACTGTTTTTT. This sequence joins TRBV29-1 and TRBJ1-4; D perhaps matches TRBD1 (5 bases). This CDR3 has 12 residues. Germline CDR1 is SQVTM and CDR2 is ANQGSEA. With 4 bases removed from V and 8 bases from J, the gap between germline ends came to 11 bases.

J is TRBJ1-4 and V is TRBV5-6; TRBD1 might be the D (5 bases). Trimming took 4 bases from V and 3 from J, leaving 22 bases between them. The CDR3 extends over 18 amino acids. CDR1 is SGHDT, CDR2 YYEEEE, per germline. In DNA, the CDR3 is TGTGCCAGCAGCCATTCGTTTGTTCGTGGAGGGGCTAATGAAAAACTGTTTTTT. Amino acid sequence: CASSHSFVRGGANEKLFF.

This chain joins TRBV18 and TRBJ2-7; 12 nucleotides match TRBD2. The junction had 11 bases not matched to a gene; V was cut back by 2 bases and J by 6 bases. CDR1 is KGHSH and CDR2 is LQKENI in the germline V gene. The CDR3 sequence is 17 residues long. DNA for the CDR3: TGTGCCAGCTCACCAACGGGACTAGCGGGCCGTTCGGCCGAGCAGTACTTC. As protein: CASSPTGLAGRSAEQYF.

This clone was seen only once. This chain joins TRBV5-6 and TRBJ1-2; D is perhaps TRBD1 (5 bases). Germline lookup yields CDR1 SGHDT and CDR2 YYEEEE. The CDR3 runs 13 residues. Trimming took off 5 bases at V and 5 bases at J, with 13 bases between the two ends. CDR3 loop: CASRKWGGYGYTF. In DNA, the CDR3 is TGTGCCAGCAGAAAGTGGGGCGGGTATGGCTACACCTTC.

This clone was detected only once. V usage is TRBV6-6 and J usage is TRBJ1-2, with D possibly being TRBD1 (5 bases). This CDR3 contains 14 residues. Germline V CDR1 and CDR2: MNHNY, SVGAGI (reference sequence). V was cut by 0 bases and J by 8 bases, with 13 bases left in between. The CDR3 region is CASSYSGRVEGYTF. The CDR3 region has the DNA TGTGCCAGCAGTTACTCGGGCAGGGTAGAGGGCTACACCTTC.

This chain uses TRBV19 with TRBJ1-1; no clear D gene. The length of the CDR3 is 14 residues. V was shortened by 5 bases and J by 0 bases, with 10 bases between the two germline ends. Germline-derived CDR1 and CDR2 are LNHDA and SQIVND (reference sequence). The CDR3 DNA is TGTGCCAGTAGTCCCCTGGGGATGAACACTGAAGCTTTCTTT. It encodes CASSPLGMNTEAFF.

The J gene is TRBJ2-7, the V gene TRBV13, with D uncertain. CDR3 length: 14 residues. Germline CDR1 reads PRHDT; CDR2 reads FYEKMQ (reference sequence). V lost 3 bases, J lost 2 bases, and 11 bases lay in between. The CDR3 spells CASSLRGTTYEQYF. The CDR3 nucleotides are TGTGCCAGCAGCTTGCGTGGAACTACCTACGAGCAGTACTTC.

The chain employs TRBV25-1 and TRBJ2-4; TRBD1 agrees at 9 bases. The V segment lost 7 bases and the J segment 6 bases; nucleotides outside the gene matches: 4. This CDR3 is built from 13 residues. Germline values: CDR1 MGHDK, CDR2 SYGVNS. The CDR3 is CASMGDRVNIQYF. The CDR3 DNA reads TGTGCCAGCATGGGGGACAGGGTAAACATTCAGTACTTC.

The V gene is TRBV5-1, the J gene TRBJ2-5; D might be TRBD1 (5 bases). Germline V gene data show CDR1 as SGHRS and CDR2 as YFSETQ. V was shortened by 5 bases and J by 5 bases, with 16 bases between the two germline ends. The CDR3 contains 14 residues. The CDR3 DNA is TGCGCCAGCAGTTGGGGCCTCGGAGCGGAGACCCAGTACTTC. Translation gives CASSWGLGAETQYF.

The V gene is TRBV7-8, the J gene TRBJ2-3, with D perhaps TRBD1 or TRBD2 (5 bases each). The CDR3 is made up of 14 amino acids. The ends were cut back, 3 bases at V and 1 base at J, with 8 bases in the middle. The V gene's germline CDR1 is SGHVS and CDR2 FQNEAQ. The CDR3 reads CASSLQGRTDTQYF. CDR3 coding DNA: TGTGCCAGCAGCTTGCAGGGACGCACAGATACGCAGTATTTT.

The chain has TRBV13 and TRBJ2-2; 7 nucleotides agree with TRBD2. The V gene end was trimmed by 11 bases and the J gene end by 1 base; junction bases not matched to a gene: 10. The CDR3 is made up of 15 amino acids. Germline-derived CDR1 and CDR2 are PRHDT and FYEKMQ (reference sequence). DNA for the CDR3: TGTGCCCCCCCCCGGCTAGCGGAGAACACCGGGGAGCTGTTTTTT. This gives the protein CAPPRLAENTGELFF.

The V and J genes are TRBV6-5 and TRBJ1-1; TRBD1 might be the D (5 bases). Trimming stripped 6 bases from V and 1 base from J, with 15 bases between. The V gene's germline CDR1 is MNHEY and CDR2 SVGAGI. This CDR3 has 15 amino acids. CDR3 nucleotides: TGTGCCAGCAGCCGTGGGGGTAGACAGAACACTGAAGCTTTCTTT. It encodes CASSRGGRQNTEAFF.

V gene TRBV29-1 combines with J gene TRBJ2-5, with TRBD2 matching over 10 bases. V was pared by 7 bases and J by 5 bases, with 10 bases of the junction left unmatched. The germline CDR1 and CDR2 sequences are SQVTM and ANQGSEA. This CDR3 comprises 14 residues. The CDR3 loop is CSALPLAGAETQYF. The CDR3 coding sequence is TGCAGCGCCCTCCCTCTAGCGGGAGCTGAGACCCAGTACTTC.

CDR3 bases: TGTGCCAGCTCTACCTCAGGGACGTCCCGGGGTGGCTACACCTTC. Residues: CASSTSGTSRGGYTF. The chain uses TRBV21-1 and TRBJ1-2. TRBV21-1 is noted as a pseudogene. The CDR3 has 15 residues.

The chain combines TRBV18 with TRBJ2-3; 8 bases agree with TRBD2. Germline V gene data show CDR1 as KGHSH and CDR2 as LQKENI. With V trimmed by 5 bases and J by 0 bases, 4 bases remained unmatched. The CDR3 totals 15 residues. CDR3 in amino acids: CASSGAGASTDTQYF. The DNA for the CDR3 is TGTGCCAGCTCAGGAGCGGGAGCCAGCACAGATACGCAGTATTTT.

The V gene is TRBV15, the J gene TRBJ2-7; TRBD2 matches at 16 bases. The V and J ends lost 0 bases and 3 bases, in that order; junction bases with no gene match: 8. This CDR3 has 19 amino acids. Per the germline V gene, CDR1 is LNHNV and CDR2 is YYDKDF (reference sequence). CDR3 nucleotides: TGTGCCACCAGCAGAGATAGGGGACTAGCGGGAGGGTCCCTCTACGAGCAGTACTTC. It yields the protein CATSRDRGLAGGSLYEQYF.

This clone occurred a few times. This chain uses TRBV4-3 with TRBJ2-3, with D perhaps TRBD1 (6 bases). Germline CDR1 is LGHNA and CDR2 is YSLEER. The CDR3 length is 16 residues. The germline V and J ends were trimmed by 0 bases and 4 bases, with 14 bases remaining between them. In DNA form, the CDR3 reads TGCGCCAGCAGCCAAGATTTGGGGCAGGGGTCAGATACGCAGTATTTT. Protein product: CASSQDLGQGSDTQYF.

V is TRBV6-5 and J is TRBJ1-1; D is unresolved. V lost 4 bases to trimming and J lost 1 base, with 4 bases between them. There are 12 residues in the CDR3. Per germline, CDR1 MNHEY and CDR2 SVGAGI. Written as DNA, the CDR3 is TGTGCCAGCAGTTTGTCGAACACTGAAGCTTTCTTT. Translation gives CASSLSNTEAFF.

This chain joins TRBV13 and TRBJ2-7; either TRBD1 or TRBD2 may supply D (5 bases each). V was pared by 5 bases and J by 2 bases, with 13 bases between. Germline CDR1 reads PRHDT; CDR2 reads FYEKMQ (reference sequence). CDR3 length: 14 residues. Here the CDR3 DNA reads TGTGCCAGCAGCATCCGGGACGCCACCTACGAGCAGTACTTC. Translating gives CASSIRDATYEQYF.

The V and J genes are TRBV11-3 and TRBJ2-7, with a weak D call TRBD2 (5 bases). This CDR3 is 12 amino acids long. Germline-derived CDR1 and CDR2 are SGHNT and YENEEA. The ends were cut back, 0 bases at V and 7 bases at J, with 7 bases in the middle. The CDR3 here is CASSLDRREQYF. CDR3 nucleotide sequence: TGTGCCAGCAGCTTAGATCGGAGGGAGCAGTACTTC.

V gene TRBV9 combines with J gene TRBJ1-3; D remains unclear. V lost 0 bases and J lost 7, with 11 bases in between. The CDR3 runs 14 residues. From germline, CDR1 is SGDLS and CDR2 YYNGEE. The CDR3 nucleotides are TGTGCCAGCAGCGTAGAGGGCACCGGGAACACCATATATTTT. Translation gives CASSVEGTGNTIYF.

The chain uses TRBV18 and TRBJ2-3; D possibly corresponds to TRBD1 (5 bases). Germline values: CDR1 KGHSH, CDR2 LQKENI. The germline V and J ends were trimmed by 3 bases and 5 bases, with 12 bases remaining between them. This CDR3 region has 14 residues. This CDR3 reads CASSPRAGQDTQYF. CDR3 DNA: TGTGCCAGCTCACCCCGGGCAGGGCAAGATACGCAGTATTTT.

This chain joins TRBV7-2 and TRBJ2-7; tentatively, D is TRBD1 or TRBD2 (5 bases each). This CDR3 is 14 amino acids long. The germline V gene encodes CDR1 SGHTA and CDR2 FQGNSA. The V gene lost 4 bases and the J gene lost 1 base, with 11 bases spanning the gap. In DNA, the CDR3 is TGTGCCAGCAGCTCTCCCGGGGCGTCCTACGAGCAGTACTTC. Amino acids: CASSSPGASYEQYF.

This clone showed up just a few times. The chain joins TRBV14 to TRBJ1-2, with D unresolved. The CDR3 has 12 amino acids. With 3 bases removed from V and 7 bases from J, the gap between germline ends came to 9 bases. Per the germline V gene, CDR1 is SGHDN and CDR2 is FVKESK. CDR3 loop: CASSHTRSGYTF. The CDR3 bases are TGTGCCAGCAGCCACACCAGGAGTGGCTACACCTTC.